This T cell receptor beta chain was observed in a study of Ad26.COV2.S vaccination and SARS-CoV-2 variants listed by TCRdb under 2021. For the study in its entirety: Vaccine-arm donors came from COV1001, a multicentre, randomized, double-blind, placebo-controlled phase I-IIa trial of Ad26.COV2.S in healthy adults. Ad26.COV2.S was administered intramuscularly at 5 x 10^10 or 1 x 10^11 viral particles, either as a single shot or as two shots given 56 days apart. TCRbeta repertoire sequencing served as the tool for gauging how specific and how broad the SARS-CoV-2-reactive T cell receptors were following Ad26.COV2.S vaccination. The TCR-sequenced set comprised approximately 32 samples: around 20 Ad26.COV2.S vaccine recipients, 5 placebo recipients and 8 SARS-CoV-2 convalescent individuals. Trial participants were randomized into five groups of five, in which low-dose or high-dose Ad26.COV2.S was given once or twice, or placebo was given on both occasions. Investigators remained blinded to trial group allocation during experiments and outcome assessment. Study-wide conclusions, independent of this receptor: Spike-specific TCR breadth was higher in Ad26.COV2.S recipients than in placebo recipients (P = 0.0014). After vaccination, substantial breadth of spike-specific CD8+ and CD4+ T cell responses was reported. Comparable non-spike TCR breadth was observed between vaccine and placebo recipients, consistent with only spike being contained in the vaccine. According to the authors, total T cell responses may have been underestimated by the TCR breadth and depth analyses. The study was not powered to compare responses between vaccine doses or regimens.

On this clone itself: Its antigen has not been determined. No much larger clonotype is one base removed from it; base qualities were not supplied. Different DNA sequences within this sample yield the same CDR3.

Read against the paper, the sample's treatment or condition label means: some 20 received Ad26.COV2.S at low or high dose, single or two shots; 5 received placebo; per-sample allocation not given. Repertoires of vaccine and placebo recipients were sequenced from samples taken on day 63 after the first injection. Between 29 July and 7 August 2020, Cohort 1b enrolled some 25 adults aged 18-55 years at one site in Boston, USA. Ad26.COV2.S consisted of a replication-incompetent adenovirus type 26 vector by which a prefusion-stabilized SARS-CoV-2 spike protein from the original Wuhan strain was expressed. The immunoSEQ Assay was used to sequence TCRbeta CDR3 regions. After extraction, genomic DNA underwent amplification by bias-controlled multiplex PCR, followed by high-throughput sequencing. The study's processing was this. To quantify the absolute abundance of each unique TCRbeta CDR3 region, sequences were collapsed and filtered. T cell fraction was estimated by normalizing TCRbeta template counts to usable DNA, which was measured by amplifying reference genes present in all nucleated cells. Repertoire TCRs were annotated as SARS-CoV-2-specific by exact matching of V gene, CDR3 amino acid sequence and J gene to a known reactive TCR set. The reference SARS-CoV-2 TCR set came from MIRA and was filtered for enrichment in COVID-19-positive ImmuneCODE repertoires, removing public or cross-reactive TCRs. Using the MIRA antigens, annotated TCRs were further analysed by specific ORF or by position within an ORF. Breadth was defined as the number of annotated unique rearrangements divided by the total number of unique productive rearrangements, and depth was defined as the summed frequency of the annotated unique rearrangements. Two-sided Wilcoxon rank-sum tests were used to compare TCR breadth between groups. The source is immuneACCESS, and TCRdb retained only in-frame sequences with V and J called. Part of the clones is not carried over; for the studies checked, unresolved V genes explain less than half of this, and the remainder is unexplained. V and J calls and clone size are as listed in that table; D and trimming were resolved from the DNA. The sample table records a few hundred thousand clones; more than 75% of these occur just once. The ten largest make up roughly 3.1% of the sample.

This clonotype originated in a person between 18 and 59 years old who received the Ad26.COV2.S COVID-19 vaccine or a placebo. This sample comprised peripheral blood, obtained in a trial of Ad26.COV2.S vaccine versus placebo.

The DNA is TGTGCCAGCAGCTTAGGGACCGTCACTGAAGCTTTCTTT. Its protein product is CASSLGTVTEAFF. This receptor chain uses TRBV7-9 and TRBJ1-1; no confident D gene assignment can be made. Inclusive of the bounding cysteine and phenylalanine, the CDR3 is 13 residues long. Kept here is only the CDR3 DNA, which spans 39 bases and is read in frame from base 1. Trimming costs V 1 base and J 4 bases, and their ends lie 7 bases apart. Via the germline V gene (reference sequence), CDR1 is SEHNR and CDR2 FQNEAQ.